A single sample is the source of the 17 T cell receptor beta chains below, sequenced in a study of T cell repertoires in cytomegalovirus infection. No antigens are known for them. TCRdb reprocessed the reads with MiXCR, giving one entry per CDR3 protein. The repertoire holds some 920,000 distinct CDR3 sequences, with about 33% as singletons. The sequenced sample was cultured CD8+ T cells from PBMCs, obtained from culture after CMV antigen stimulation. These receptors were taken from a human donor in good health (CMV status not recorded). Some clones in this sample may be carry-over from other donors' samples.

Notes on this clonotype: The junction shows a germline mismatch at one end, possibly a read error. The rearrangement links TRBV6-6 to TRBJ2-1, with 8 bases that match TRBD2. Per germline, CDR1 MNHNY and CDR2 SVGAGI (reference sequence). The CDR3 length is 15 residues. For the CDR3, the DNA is TGTGCCAGCAGCCGGGGGGGGGGCCCCTACAATGAGCAGTTCTTT. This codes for CASSRGGGPYNEQFF.

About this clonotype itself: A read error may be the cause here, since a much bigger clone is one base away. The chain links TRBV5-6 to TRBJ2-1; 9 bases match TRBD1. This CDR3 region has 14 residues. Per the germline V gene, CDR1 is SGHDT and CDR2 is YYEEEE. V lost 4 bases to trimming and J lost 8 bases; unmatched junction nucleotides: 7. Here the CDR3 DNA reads TGTGCCAGCAGCGCCGGGACAGGGTGGCATGAGCAGTTCTTC. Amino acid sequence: CASSAGTGWHEQFF. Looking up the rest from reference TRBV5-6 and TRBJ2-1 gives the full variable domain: DAGVTQSPTHLIKTRGQQVTLRCSPKSGHDTVSWYQQALGQGPQFIFQYYEEEERQRGNFPDRFSGHQFPNYSSELNVNALLLGDSALYLCASSAGTGWHEQFFGPGTRLTVL.

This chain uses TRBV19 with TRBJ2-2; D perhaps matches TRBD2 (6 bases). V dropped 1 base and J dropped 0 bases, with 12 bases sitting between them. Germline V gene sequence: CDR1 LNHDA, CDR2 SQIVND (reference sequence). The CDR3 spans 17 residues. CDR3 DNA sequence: TGTGCCAGTAGTATAGGCCCGAGGAGGGCGAACACCGGGGAGCTGTTTTTT. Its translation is CASSIGPRRANTGELFF.

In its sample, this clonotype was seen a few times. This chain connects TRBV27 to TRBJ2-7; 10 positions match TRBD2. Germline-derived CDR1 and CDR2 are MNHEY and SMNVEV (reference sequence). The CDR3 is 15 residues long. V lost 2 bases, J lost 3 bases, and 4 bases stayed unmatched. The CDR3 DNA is TGTGCCAGCAGTTTAACTAGCGGGGAGGGCTACGAGCAGTACTTC. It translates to CASSLTSGEGYEQYF.

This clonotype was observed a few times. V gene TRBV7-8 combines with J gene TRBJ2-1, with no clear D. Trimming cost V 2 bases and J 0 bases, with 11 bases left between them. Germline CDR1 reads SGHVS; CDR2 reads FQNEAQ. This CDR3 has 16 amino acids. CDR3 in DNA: TGTGCCAGCAGCTTACTGGGGTCGAGCTCCTACAATGAGCAGTTCTTC. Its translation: CASSLLGSSSYNEQFF. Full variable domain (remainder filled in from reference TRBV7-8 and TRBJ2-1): GAGVSQSPRYKVAKRGQDVALRCDPISGHVSLFWYQQALGQGPEFLTYFQNEAQLDKSGLPSDRFFAERPEGSVSTLKIQRTQQEDSAVYLCASSLLGSSSYNEQFFGPGTRLTVL.

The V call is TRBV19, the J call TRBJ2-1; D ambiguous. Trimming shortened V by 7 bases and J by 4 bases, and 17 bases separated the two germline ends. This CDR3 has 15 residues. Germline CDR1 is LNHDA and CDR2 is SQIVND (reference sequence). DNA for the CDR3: TGTGCCAGTACCCCTGCTCTAAGTGGATACAATGAGCAGTTCTTC. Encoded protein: CASTPALSGYNEQFF.

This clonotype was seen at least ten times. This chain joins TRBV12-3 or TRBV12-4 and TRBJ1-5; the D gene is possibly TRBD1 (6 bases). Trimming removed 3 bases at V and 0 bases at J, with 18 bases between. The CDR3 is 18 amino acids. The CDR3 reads CASSFDRTERYSNQPQHF. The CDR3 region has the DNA TGTGCCAGCAGTTTCGATCGGACAGAACGCTATAGCAATCAGCCCCAGCATTTT.

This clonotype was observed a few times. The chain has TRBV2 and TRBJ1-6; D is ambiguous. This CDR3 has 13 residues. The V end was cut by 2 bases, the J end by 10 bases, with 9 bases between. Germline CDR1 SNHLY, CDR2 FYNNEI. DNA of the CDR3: TGTGCCAGCAGTGAAAACTGGAGCTCACCCCTCCACTTT. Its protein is CASSENWSSPLHF.

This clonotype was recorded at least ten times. The CDR3 loop is CASSESGGPNYGYTF. The CDR3 bases are TGCGCCAGCAGCGAGTCAGGGGGCCCTAACTATGGCTACACCTTC. The chain joins TRBV5-1 to TRBJ1-2; 8 bases are a match to TRBD1. This CDR3 has 15 amino acids. Germline CDR1 and CDR2: SGHRS and YFSETQ. The trim removed 4 bases at V and 0 bases at J, leaving 5 bases unmatched.

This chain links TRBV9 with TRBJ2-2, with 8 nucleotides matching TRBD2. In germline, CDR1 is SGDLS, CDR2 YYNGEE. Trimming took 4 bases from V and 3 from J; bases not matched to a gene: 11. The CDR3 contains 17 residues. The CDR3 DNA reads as TGTGCCAGCAGCCCCTGGGAGAGCGGGGGTTACACCGGGGAGCTGTTTTTT. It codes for CASSPWESGGYTGELFF.

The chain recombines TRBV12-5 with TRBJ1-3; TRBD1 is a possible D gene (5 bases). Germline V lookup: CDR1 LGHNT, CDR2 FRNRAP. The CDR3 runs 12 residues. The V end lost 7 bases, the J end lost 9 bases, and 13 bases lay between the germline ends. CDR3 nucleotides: TGTGCTAGTGACGGGGCTCGAAGCACCATATATTTT. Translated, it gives CASDGARSTIYF.

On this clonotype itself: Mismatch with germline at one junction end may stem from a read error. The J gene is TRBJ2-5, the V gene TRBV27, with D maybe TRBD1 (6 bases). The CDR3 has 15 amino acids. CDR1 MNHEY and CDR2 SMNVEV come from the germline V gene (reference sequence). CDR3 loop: CANSTQGESLETQYF. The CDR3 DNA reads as TGTGCCAACAGTACACAGGGAGAGAGCTTAGAGACCCAGTACTTC.

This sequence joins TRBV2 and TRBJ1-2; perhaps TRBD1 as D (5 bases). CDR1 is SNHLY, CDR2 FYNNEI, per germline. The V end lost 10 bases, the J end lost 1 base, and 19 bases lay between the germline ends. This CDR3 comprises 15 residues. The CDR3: CATLGADSYNYGYTF. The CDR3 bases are TGTGCCACCCTTGGAGCCGACAGCTATAACTATGGCTACACCTTC.

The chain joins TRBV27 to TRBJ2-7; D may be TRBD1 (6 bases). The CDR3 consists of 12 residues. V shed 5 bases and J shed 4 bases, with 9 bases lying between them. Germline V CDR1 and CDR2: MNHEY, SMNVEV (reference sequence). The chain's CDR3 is CASSQRGYEQYF. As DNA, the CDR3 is TGTGCCAGCAGTCAGAGGGGGTACGAGCAGTACTTC.

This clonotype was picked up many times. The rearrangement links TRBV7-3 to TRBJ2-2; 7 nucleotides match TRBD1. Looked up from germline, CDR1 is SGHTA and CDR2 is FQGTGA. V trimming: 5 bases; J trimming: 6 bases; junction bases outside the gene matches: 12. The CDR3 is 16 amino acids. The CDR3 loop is CASSKAEGALSGELFF. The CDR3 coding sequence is TGTGCCAGCAGCAAGGCAGAGGGGGCTCTCTCCGGGGAGCTGTTTTTT.

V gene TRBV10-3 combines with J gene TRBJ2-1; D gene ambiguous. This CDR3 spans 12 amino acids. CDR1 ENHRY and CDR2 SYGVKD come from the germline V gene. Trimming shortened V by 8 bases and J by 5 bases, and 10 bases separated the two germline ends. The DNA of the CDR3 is TGTGCCATCTTCGGCGGAAACAATGAGCAGTTCTTC. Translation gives CAIFGGNNEQFF.

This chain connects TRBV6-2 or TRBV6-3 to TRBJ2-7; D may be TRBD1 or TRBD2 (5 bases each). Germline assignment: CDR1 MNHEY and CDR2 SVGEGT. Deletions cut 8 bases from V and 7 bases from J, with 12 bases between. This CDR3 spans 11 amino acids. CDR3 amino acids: CASLGTEEQYV. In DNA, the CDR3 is TGTGCCAGCCTGGGGACGGAAGAGCAGTACGTC.